The TCR beta chain described here comes from a study of shared clonotypes between healthy human individuals. V was cut by 0 bases and J by 4 bases, with 10 bases left in between. The germline gives CDR1 LGHNA, CDR2 YSLEER. The CDR3 covers 14 residues. Here immunoSEQ multiplex PCR was the method, and the copy in TCRdb shows in-frame clones only, minus some. Among fewer than 850,000 clones listed, about 92% were seen once. The receptor was isolated from a man between 18 and 29 years old in good health. Some clones in this sample may be carry-over from other donors' samples. The chain recombines TRBV4-3 with TRBJ2-7; no clear D gene. Input material: memory CD8+ T cells from PBMCs. Specified subset: CD45RO+ cells pooled with CCR7-negative TemRA cells. CDR3 in amino acids: CASSQDELGYEQYF. For the CDR3, the DNA is TGCGCCAGCAGCCAAGATGAATTGGGGTACGAGCAGTACTTC.